The clone carrying this TCR beta chain was observed a handful of times. The V and J ends lost 4 bases and 1 base, in that order; junction bases with no gene match: 16. Germline-derived CDR1 and CDR2 are DFQATT and SNEGSKA (reference sequence). The CDR3 contains 18 residues. The record originates from a study of T-cell reconstitution after alpha-beta-depleted transplantation in children. Unique molecular identifiers were built into the TCRbeta library. TCRdb re-called the PCR reads through MiXCR, storing one row per CDR3 protein. This table has 90,000 to 100,000 distinct CDR3 sequences, less than 25% appearing once.

The rearrangement uses TRBV20-1 and TRBJ2-1; 7 nucleotides line up with TRBD2. This sample comprised PBMCs, obtained before TCRalphabeta/CD19-depleted stem cell transplant. This sequence originates from a boy between 2 and 10 years old with acute lymphoblastic leukemia, due to receive a stem cell transplant. The CDR3 is CSANLLAEGLNSYNEQFF. CDR3 bases: TGCAGTGCTAACCTGCTAGCGGAGGGATTAAATTCCTACAATGAGCAGTTCTTC.